Shown below are 26 T cell receptor beta chains from a single sample sequenced in a study of glioma-infiltrating T cells after dendritic cell vaccination. Generated by immunoSEQ multiplex PCR, the TCRdb table keeps only in-frame clones and is missing some. This table holds around 58,000 clones, 80% to 85% found once. Here the sequenced sample was blood, taken before dendritic cell vaccination. Receptor source: a human donor with glioblastoma.

The chain is built from TRBV7-6 and TRBJ2-5; 10 nucleotides line up with TRBD2. V shed 4 bases, J shed 5 bases, and the junction held 10 bases outside the gene matches. The V gene's germline CDR1 is SGHVS and CDR2 FNYEAQ. This CDR3 is 16 amino acids long. The CDR3 is CASSSLAGGREETQYF. The DNA for the CDR3 is TGTGCCAGCAGCTCCTTAGCGGGGGGCCGAGAGGAGACCCAGTACTTC.

The V call is TRBV5-4, the J call TRBJ2-4; no clear D gene. Germline values: CDR1 SGHNT, CDR2 YYREEE (reference sequence). CDR3 length: 14 amino acids. Trimming stripped 0 bases from V and 0 bases from J, with 4 bases between. The CDR3 sequence is CASSLELAKNIQYF. In DNA form, the CDR3 reads TGTGCCAGCAGCTTGGAGCTAGCCAAAAACATTCAGTACTTC.

This clone was counted once. The chain is built from TRBV7-2 and TRBJ2-7, with D perhaps TRBD2 (8 bases). CDR1 is SGHTA and CDR2 is FQGNSA in the germline V gene. The ends were cut back, 5 bases at V and 4 bases at J, with 18 bases in the middle. This CDR3 is 15 amino acids long. CDR3 nucleotide sequence: TGTGCCAGCAGCCCCCAGGGGGAGCGGGGGTACGAGCAGTACTTC. This gives the protein CASSPQGERGYEQYF. The full variable domain, in which reference TRBV7-2 and TRBJ2-7 provide the parts outside the CDR3, is GAGVSQSPSNKVTEKGKDVELRCDPISGHTALYWYRQSLGQGLEFLIYFQGNSAPDKSGLPSDRFSAERTGGSVSTLTIQRTQQEDSAVYLCASSPQGERGYEQYFGPGTRLTVT.

The chain joins TRBV28 to TRBJ2-5, with 9 bases lining up with TRBD1. The trim removed 6 bases at V and 5 bases at J, leaving 7 bases unmatched. The CDR3 runs to 14 residues. Germline V CDR1 and CDR2: MDHEN, SYDVKM. In nucleotides, the CDR3 is TGTGCCAGCAGCTCACAGGGGGCCGGTGAGACCCAGTACTTC. As protein: CASSSQGAGETQYF.

V and J are TRBV5-1 and TRBJ2-3; 14 nucleotides match TRBD2. V trimming: 0 bases; J trimming: 1 base; junction bases outside the gene matches: 4. The germline V gene has CDR1 SGHRS and CDR2 YFSETQ. The CDR3 covers 18 residues. This CDR3 reads CASSLGKGLAGGTDTQYF. The CDR3 nucleotides are TGCGCCAGCAGCTTGGGCAAGGGACTAGCGGGGGGCACAGATACGCAGTATTTT. Variable domain in full (rest from reference TRBV5-1 and TRBJ2-3): KAGVTQTPRYLIKTRGQQVTLSCSPISGHRSVSWYQQTPGQGLQFLFEYFSETQRNKGNFPGRFSGRQFSNSRSEMNVSTLELGDSALYLCASSLGKGLAGGTDTQYFGPGTRLTVL.

V and J are TRBV5-1 and TRBJ2-3, with 9 bases that match TRBD1. Trimming at V came to 4 bases and at J to 1 base, leaving 7 bases not matched to a gene. This CDR3 spans 16 amino acids. Looked up from germline, CDR1 is SGHRS and CDR2 is YFSETQ. This CDR3 is CASSPPRQGGTDTQYF. CDR3 coding DNA: TGCGCCAGCAGCCCTCCCCGACAGGGGGGCACAGATACGCAGTATTTT.

The chain carries TRBV19 and TRBJ2-3; 12 bases fit TRBD1. J lost 1 base, V lost 5 bases, and 7 bases had no gene match. CDR1 is LNHDA and CDR2 is SQIVND in the germline V gene (reference sequence). This CDR3 spans 17 amino acids. CDR3 DNA: TGTGCCAGTAGTGCCACCGGGACAGGGGGCCGCACAGATACGCAGTATTTT. Its translation is CASSATGTGGRTDTQYF.

V gene TRBV28 combines with J gene TRBJ1-2; 7 nucleotides line up with TRBD1. Germline V gives CDR1 MDHEN, CDR2 SYDVKM. The V segment lost 5 bases and the J segment 4 bases; nucleotides outside the gene matches: 4. The CDR3 length is 13 residues. CDR3 DNA sequence: TGTGCCAGCAGTCAGGGACAGTCCTATGGCTACACCTTC. It is translated as CASSQGQSYGYTF.

The chain employs TRBV5-8 and TRBJ2-1; D not resolved. The V end lost 5 bases, the J end lost 0 bases, and 15 bases lay between the germline ends. In germline, CDR1 is SGHTS, CDR2 YDEGEE. CDR3 length equals 16 residues. CDR3 amino acids: CASRSGFGRSYNEQFF. The CDR3 nucleotides read TGTGCCAGCAGGTCCGGGTTTGGCCGCTCCTACAATGAGCAGTTCTTC.

This rearrangement joins TRBV6-5 to TRBJ1-1, with a possible D match to TRBD1 (6 bases). Trimming took 11 bases from V and 5 from J, leaving 18 bases between them. The CDR3 is made up of 13 amino acids. Germline values: CDR1 MNHEY, CDR2 SVGAGI. In DNA, the CDR3 is TGTGCCTCCACCCGGGGGGGCCGAACTGAAGCTTTCTTT. It is translated as CASTRGGRTEAFF.

This clone was found a few times. The rearrangement joins TRBV11-2 to TRBJ1-3, with 7 nucleotides matching TRBD1. CDR3 size: 16 residues. CDR1 is SGHAT and CDR2 is FQNNGV in the germline V gene. V gave up 8 bases and J gave up 2 bases; unmatched junction bases: 12. The CDR3 here is CASGPLTGRPGNTIYF. CDR3 bases: TGTGCCAGCGGTCCCCTGACAGGGAGGCCTGGAAACACCATATATTTT.

The chain employs TRBV5-8 and TRBJ1-2, with D perhaps TRBD1 (6 bases). V was pared by 4 bases and J by 8 bases, with 18 bases between. From germline, CDR1 is SGHTS and CDR2 YDEGEE. This CDR3 contains 14 residues. The chain's CDR3 is CASSRLRTERGYTF. The CDR3 DNA is TGTGCCAGCAGCCGCCTCCGGACAGAGAGGGGCTACACCTTC.

This clone was seen just once. This sequence joins TRBV7-2 and TRBJ1-5; no firm D call. Germline loops: CDR1 SGHTA, CDR2 FQGNSA. The CDR3 has 15 residues. The V gene lost 6 bases and the J gene lost 2 bases, with 14 bases spanning the gap. CDR3 coding DNA: TGTGCCAGCAGTGCGCAAGGCGGGGGCAATCAGCCCCAGCATTTT. Translation gives CASSAQGGGNQPQHF.

The gene calls are TRBV2 and TRBJ2-7, with 7 bases fitting TRBD2. In germline, CDR1 is SNHLY, CDR2 FYNNEI. V lost 4 bases, J lost 3 bases, and 6 bases stayed unmatched. This CDR3 is built from 14 residues. This CDR3 is CASSVGGGRYEQYF. CDR3 bases: TGTGCCAGCAGTGTGGGCGGGGGACGCTACGAGCAGTACTTC.

V usage is TRBV28 and J usage is TRBJ1-1; the D is unclear. With 3 bases removed from V and 2 bases from J, the gap between germline ends came to 7 bases. Germline CDR1 reads MDHEN; CDR2 reads SYDVKM. The CDR3 consists of 13 residues. CDR3 sequence (DNA): TGTGCCAGCAGTTTCTCAGAAAACACTGAAGCTTTCTTT. It yields the protein CASSFSENTEAFF.

This clone was found a few times. The CDR3 here is CASSDSGGAYNEQFF. Written as DNA, the CDR3 is TGTGCCAGCAGCGACAGCGGGGGCGCCTACAATGAGCAGTTCTTC. The V gene is TRBV7-2, the J gene TRBJ2-1, with TRBD2 matching over 8 bases. J gave up 2 bases and V 5 bases, and 5 bases lay outside the gene matches. The CDR3 has 15 amino acids. CDR1 is SGHTA, CDR2 FQGNSA, per germline.

The V call is TRBV6-5, the J call TRBJ2-3; D gene ambiguous. Germline CDR1 reads MNHEY; CDR2 reads SVGAGI. Trimming removed 4 bases at V and 4 bases at J, with 9 bases between. This CDR3 has 13 amino acids. CDR3 region: CASSSLVADTQYF. As DNA, the CDR3 is TGTGCCAGCAGTTCTCTAGTGGCAGATACGCAGTATTTT.

The V and J genes are TRBV5-6 and TRBJ2-2; D is unresolved. V was pared by 3 bases and J by 5 bases, with 17 bases between. CDR3 length: 16 amino acids. Looked up from germline, CDR1 is SGHDT and CDR2 is YYEEEE. In DNA form, the CDR3 reads TGTGCCAGCAGCTCACCAGGTACAGATCCAACCGGGGAGCTGTTTTTT. This sequence encodes CASSSPGTDPTGELFF.

The chain employs TRBV6-1 and TRBJ1-1; tentative D call: TRBD1 (5 bases). CDR3 length equals 14 residues. CDR1 and CDR2 from the germline V gene are MNHNS and SASEGT. The V end was cut by 2 bases, the J end by 6 bases, with 13 bases between. The CDR3 nucleotides read TGTGCCAGCAGTGAAACGGGGCGGGGCGCTGAAGCTTTCTTT. Its translation is CASSETGRGAEAFF.

The J gene is TRBJ2-1, the V gene TRBV10-2; D is unresolved. CDR3 size: 9 residues. V lost 7 bases and J lost 10, with 5 bases in between. Germline V gives CDR1 WSHSY, CDR2 SAAADI. The CDR3 region is CASTEEQFF. CDR3 nucleotide sequence: TGCGCCAGCACGGAGGAGCAGTTCTTC.

This clone showed up just once. The genes are TRBV7-9 and TRBJ2-3; D ambiguous. CDR3 length: 14 residues. In germline, CDR1 is SEHNR, CDR2 FQNEAQ (reference sequence). V was pared by 1 base and J by 3 bases, with 8 bases between. As DNA, the CDR3 is TGTGCCAGCAGCTTAGACTCACCGACAGATACGCAGTATTTT. It specifies CASSLDSPTDTQYF.

The chain links TRBV28 to TRBJ2-7; 8 nucleotides line up with TRBD1. The junction had 9 bases not matched to a gene; V was cut back by 5 bases and J by 3 bases. CDR1 and CDR2 from the germline V gene are MDHEN and SYDVKM. CDR3 length: 15 amino acids. The CDR3 loop is CASSPWTGQGYEQYF. The CDR3 DNA follows: TGTGCCAGCAGTCCGTGGACAGGGCAGGGCTACGAGCAGTACTTC.

The CDR3 region is CASTPTHPSYEQYF. The CDR3 coding sequence is TGTGCCAGCACCCCGACACATCCCTCCTACGAGCAGTACTTC. The rearrangement uses TRBV11-2 and TRBJ2-7; D uncertain. The CDR3 is 14 amino acids. Trimming left V 7 bases short and J 0 bases short, with 13 bases between. The germline gives CDR1 SGHAT, CDR2 FQNNGV. Full variable domain (outside the CDR3, taken from reference TRBV11-2 and TRBJ2-7): EAGVAQSPRYKIIEKRQSVAFWCNPISGHATLYWYQQILGQGPKLLIQFQNNGVVDDSQLPKDRFSAERLKGVDSTLKIQPAKLEDSAVYLCASTPTHPSYEQYFGPGTRLTVT.

The rearrangement uses TRBV27 and TRBJ2-5, with 15 bases that match TRBD2. The junction had 10 bases not matched to a gene; V was cut back by 6 bases and J by 2 bases. CDR3 size: 18 residues. Germline lookup yields CDR1 MNHEY and CDR2 SMNVEV (reference sequence). This chain's CDR3 is CASSREGLAGGRQETQYF. The CDR3 DNA sequence: TGTGCCAGCAGCAGGGAGGGACTAGCGGGGGGCAGGCAAGAGACCCAGTACTTC.

The V and J genes are TRBV11-1 and TRBJ2-7, with D maybe TRBD2 (5 bases). The CDR3 totals 15 residues. Trimming pared 1 base from V and 7 bases from J, leaving 17 bases between. Germline lookup yields CDR1 SGHAT and CDR2 FQDESV (reference sequence). The CDR3 DNA reads TGTGCCAGCAGCTTAGACCCTCGGGGTCCGGGAGAGCAGTACTTC. It codes for CASSLDPRGPGEQYF.

The chain carries TRBV28 and TRBJ1-2, with D hard to call. V was trimmed by 6 bases and J by 1 base, leaving 6 bases between them. Germline assignment: CDR1 MDHEN and CDR2 SYDVKM. The CDR3 sequence is 12 residues long. DNA of the CDR3: TGTGCCAGCAGCTCTTATAACTATGGCTACACCTTC. It yields the protein CASSSYNYGYTF.